The next 14 T cell receptor beta chains were all read from a single sample in a study of OX40 agonist ivuxolimab in advanced cancers. Measured with immunoSEQ multiplex PCR; TCRdb has only the in-frame clones, and not every one. The table shows about 67,000 clones, with more than 70% occurring only once. The sequencing used CD4+ or CD8+ T cells sorted from blood, collected in a trial of the OX40 agonist ivuxolimab. These receptors came from an adult with an advanced solid tumor such as melanoma, head and neck, liver or kidney cancer.

Concerning this clone: At one end, the junction sequence differs from germline, possibly due to a read error. V is TRBV10-2 and J is TRBJ1-3; no definite D call. Germline V CDR1 and CDR2: WSHSY, SAAADI. The CDR3 extends over 14 amino acids. CDR3 DNA: TGCGCCAGCCGTGAGGTTTACTCTGGAAACACCATATATTTT. Translating it yields CASREVYSGNTIYF.

The CDR3 DNA follows: TGTGCCAGCAGTCCCATCTCAGACCCCGGATACAATGAGCAGTTCTTC. Translating it yields CASSPISDPGYNEQFF. The chain recombines TRBV9 with TRBJ2-1; D not resolved. The germline CDR1 and CDR2 sequences are SGDLS and YYNGEE. V gave up 5 bases and J gave up 4 bases, with 19 bases separating them. CDR3 length: 16 amino acids.

With regard to this clone: Within the sample, other DNA sequences also encode this same CDR3. This chain connects TRBV28 to TRBJ2-7, with D uncertain. Germline loops: CDR1 MDHEN, CDR2 SYDVKM. The CDR3 contains 11 residues. Trimming removed 5 bases at V and 4 bases at J, with 6 bases between. The CDR3 protein is CASSPLYEQYF. CDR3 sequence (DNA): TGTGCCAGCAGTCCTCTTTACGAGCAGTACTTC.

This chain uses TRBV9 with TRBJ2-5, with TRBD2 identical over 7 bases. CDR1 SGDLS and CDR2 YYNGEE come from the germline V gene. Unmatched junction bases numbered 12, after V lost 0 bases and J lost 1 base. There are 18 residues in the CDR3. The chain's CDR3 is CASSVGASGAPSQETQYF. The CDR3 bases are TGTGCCAGCAGCGTAGGCGCTAGCGGAGCACCCTCCCAAGAGACCCAGTACTTC.

This chain joins TRBV28 and TRBJ1-2, with no clear D. This CDR3 spans 13 amino acids. Germline CDR1 is MDHEN and CDR2 is SYDVKM. Trimming removed 5 bases from V and 4 bases from J, with 11 bases in between. CDR3 residues: CASSTPVGYGYTF. As DNA, the CDR3 is TGTGCCAGCAGTACCCCGGTTGGCTATGGCTACACCTTC.

This chain connects TRBV11-3 to TRBJ1-2; TRBD1 matches at 9 bases. This CDR3 spans 17 amino acids. Germline lookup yields CDR1 SGHNT and CDR2 YENEEA. V gave up 5 bases and J gave up 3 bases; unmatched junction bases: 13. CDR3 protein: CASSHRGNRGHYYGYTF. CDR3 DNA: TGTGCCAGCAGCCATAGAGGAAACAGGGGGCATTACTATGGCTACACCTTC.

V is TRBV5-1 and J is TRBJ1-6, with 10 nucleotides matching TRBD1. J gave up 7 bases and V 4 bases, and 2 bases lay outside the gene matches. CDR1 is SGHRS, CDR2 YFSETQ, per germline. CDR3 length: 14 residues. DNA of the CDR3: TGCGCCAGCAGCAGGACAGGGGGGAATTCACCCCTCCACTTT. Its protein product is CASSRTGGNSPLHF.

This chain joins TRBV6-5 and TRBJ1-1, with D hard to call. V was trimmed by 5 bases and J by 7 bases, leaving 11 bases between them. Germline V gene lookup returns CDR1 MNHEY and CDR2 SVGAGI. The CDR3 extends over 12 amino acids. CDR3 region: CASSGLGYEAFF. CDR3 nucleotide sequence: TGTGCCAGCAGTGGGTTGGGGTATGAAGCTTTCTTT.

This clone was seen a few times. The rearrangement uses TRBV10-1 and TRBJ1-2; D uncertain. The CDR3 runs 14 residues. The germline V gene encodes CDR1 WNHNN and CDR2 SYGVQD (reference sequence). V was trimmed by 0 bases and J by 4 bases, leaving 9 bases between them. CDR3 protein: CASSESREIYGYTF. CDR3 sequence (DNA): TGCGCCAGCAGTGAGTCAAGGGAAATCTATGGCTACACCTTC.

The rearrangement uses TRBV7-6 and TRBJ1-2; D not resolved. Trimming cost V 9 bases and J 1 base, with 27 bases left between them. CDR1 and CDR2 (germline): SGHVS, FNYEAQ. This CDR3 is built from 18 residues. The CDR3 spells CARPPSYDGEGINYGYTF. CDR3 nucleotide sequence: TGTGCCAGACCCCCCTCATACGACGGAGAGGGTATTAACTATGGCTACACCTTC.

The V gene is TRBV19, the J gene TRBJ2-3; TRBD2 aligns across 12 bases. CDR3 size: 16 residues. In germline, CDR1 is LNHDA, CDR2 SQIVND (reference sequence). The junction had 6 bases not matched to a gene; V was cut back by 6 bases and J by 2 bases. Here the CDR3 DNA reads TGTGCCAGTAGCCAGGGACTAGCGGGCCTCACAGATACGCAGTATTTT. It is translated as CASSQGLAGLTDTQYF.

The chain couples TRBV2 to TRBJ2-2; D is perhaps TRBD1 (6 bases). CDR1 is SNHLY, CDR2 FYNNEI, per germline. Deletions cut 7 bases from V and 5 bases from J, with 8 bases between. The CDR3 covers 12 residues. CDR3 region: CASNQGTGELFF. CDR3 nucleotides: TGTGCCAGCAATCAGGGGACCGGGGAGCTGTTTTTT.

The rearrangement uses TRBV27 and TRBJ2-6; 11 bases are a match to TRBD1. The germline V gene encodes CDR1 MNHEY and CDR2 SMNVEV (reference sequence). Trimming took 6 bases from V and 1 from J; bases not matched to a gene: 8. The CDR3 extends over 18 amino acids. The CDR3 DNA reads TGTGCCAGCAGAGAGTGGGGACAGGGGGATTCTGGGGCCAACGTCCTGACTTTC. Protein sequence: CASREWGQGDSGANVLTF.

This chain connects TRBV7-2 to TRBJ2-1; D not resolved. CDR1 is SGHTA and CDR2 is FQGNSA in the germline V gene. The V end was cut by 2 bases, the J end by 4 bases, with 9 bases between. The CDR3 extends over 14 amino acids. CDR3 sequence (DNA): TGTGCCAGCAGCTTACCGGAAATATACAATGAGCAGTTCTTC. As protein: CASSLPEIYNEQFF.